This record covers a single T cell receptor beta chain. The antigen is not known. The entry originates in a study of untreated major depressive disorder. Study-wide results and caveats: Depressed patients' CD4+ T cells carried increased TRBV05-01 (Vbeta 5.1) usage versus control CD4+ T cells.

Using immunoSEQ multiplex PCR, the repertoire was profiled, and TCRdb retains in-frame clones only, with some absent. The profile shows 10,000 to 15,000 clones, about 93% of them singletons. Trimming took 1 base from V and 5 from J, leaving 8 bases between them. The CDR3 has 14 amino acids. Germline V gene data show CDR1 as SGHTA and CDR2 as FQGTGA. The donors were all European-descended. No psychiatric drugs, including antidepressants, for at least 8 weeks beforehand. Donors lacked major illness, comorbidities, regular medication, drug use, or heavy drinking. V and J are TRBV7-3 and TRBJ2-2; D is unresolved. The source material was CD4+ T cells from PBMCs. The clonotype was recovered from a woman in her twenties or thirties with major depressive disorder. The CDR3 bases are TGTGCCAGCAGCTTAATCTCCGGAACCGGGGAGCTGTTTTTT. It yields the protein CASSLISGTGELFF.